The 11 T cell receptor beta chains below come from one sample, sequenced in a study of CXCR3-negative and CXCR3-positive naive CD8 T cells (dated by TCRdb to the late 2010s). For sequencing, a NextSeq 550 was employed. The Human TCR Profiling Kit (MiLaboratory) was used to make UMI-labeled 5' RACE TRB cDNA libraries. After reprocessing by TCRdb, each CDR3 protein sequence is one entry, and no DNA is given. The sample table on file contains more than 65,000 distinct CDR3 sequences. The ten largest clones take up approximately 1.5% of the sample. The specimen was naive CXCR3- CD8+ T cells from blood. The cell subset or site label for this specimen denotes: CD45RO-CCR7+CD27+CD95- naive CD8+ T cells lacking CXCR3 (TNR3-). The receptor source for this set is a human donor in good health. Some clones in this sample may be carry-over from other donors' samples.

The chain uses TRBV4-3 and TRBJ2-1; the D call from TCRdb, TRBD2, cannot be confirmed without DNA. CDR1 and CDR2 from the germline V gene are LGHNA and YSLEER. The CDR3 is 15 amino acids. This chain's CDR3 is CASSPSGENYNEQFF.

The CDR3 protein is CASSGTSGGANEQFF. This chain joins TRBV6-4 and TRBJ2-1; the TRBD2 assignment by TCRdb is unverifiable without DNA. There are 15 residues in the CDR3. The germline V gene encodes CDR1 MRHNA and CDR2 SNTAGT.

The chain has TRBV9 and TRBJ2-3; TCRdb's D call of TRBD1 is untestable without DNA. This CDR3 comprises 15 residues. Germline CDR1 reads SGDLS; CDR2 reads YYNGEE. The CDR3 protein is CASSVDGISTDTQYF.

The chain is built from TRBV2 and TRBJ2-7. From germline, CDR1 is SNHLY and CDR2 FYNNEI. The CDR3 has 13 amino acids. CDR3 loop: CASDSRAPYEQYF. The whole variable domain, filled in from reference TRBV2 and TRBJ2-7, reads EPEVTQTPSHQVTQMGQEVILRCVPISNHLYFYWYRQILGQKVEFLVSFYNNEISEKSEIFDDQFSVERPDGSNFTLKIRSTKLEDSAMYFCASDSRAPYEQYFGPGTRLTVT.

V is TRBV7-9 and J is TRBJ2-1. CDR3 length: 15 residues. CDR1 is SEHNR and CDR2 is FQNEAQ in the germline V gene (reference sequence). CDR3 loop: CASSLAGGPDDEQFF.

This chain links TRBV2 with TRBJ1-2. The CDR3 has 13 residues. From germline, CDR1 is SNHLY and CDR2 FYNNEI. CDR3 protein: CASRLGPTYGYTF.

The chain is built from TRBV19 and TRBJ2-7; TCRdb's D call of TRBD2 is untestable without DNA. The length of the CDR3 is 17 residues. Germline CDR1 and CDR2: LNHDA and SQIVND (reference sequence). This CDR3 is CASSSGDPTGGWYEQYF.

The genes are TRBV28 and TRBJ2-1; TCRdb reports TRBD2, a call that lacks DNA to check it against. The CDR3 has 12 residues. Germline values: CDR1 MDHEN, CDR2 SYDVKM. CDR3 loop: CASGREVYEQFF.

The chain links TRBV7-6 to TRBJ2-7; no DNA is available, so the TRBD1 call from TCRdb remains unchecked. Per the germline V gene, CDR1 is SGHVS and CDR2 is FNYEAQ. This CDR3 has 15 residues. CDR3 amino acids: CASSSGQGINYEQYF.

The chain joins TRBV7-9 to TRBJ2-7. The CDR3 length is 12 residues. Germline values: CDR1 SEHNR, CDR2 FQNEAQ (reference sequence). The CDR3 sequence: CASSATGYEQYF.

CDR3 protein: CSARERGYVTEQFF. The chain is built from TRBV20-1 and TRBJ2-1. This CDR3 region has 14 residues. The germline gives CDR1 DFQATT, CDR2 SNEGSKA (reference sequence).